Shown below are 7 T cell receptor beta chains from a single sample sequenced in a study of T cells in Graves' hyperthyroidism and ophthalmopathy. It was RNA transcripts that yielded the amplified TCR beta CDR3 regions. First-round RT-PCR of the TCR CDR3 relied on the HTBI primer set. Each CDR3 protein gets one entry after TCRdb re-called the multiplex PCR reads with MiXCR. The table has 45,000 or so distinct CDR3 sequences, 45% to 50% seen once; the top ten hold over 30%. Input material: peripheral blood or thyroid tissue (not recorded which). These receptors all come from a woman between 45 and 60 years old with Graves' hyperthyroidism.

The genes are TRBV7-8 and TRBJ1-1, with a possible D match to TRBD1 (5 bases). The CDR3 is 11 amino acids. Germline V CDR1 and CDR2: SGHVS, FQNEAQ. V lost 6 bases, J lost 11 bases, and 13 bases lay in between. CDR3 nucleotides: TGTGCCAGCAGTCAGGGATTTGGGGCTTTCTTT. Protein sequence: CASSQGFGAFF.

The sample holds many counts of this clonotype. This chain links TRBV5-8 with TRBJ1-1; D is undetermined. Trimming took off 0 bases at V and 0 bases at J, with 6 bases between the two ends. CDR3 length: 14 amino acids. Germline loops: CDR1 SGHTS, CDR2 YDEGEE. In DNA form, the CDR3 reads TGTGCCAGCAGCTTGGGCACCCTGAACACTGAAGCTTTCTTT. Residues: CASSLGTLNTEAFF.

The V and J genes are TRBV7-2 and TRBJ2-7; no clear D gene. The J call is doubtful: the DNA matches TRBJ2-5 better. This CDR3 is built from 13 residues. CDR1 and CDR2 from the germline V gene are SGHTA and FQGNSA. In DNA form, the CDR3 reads TGTGCCAGCAGCTTAGGGGCAGGAGCGACCCAGTACTTC. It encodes CASSLGAGATQYF.

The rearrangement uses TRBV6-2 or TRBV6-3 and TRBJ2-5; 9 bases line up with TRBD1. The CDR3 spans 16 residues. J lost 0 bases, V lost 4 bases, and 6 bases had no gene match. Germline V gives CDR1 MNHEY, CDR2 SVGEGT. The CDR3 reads CASSFPTGGYQETQYF. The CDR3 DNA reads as TGTGCCAGCAGTTTCCCGACAGGGGGATACCAAGAGACCCAGTACTTC.

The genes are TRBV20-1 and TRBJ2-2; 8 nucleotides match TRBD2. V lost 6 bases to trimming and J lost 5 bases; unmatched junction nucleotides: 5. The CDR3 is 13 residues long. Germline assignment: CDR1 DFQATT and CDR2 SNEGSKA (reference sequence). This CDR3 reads CSALVAGTGELFF. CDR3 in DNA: TGCAGTGCCTTAGTAGCGGGGACCGGGGAGCTGTTTTTT.

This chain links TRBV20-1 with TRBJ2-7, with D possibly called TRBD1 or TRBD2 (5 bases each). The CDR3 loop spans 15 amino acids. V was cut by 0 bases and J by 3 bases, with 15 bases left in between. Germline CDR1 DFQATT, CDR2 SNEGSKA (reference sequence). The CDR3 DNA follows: TGCAGTGCTAGAGACCCCCAGGGACCTGACTACGAGCAGTACTTC. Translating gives CSARDPQGPDYEQYF.

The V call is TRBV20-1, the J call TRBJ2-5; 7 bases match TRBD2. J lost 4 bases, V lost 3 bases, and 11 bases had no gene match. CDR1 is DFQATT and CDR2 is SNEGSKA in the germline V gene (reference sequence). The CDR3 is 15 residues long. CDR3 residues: CSASEGLAGRETQYF. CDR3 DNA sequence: TGCAGTGCTAGTGAGGGGTTAGCGGGCAGAGAGACCCAGTACTTC.